Presented here are 19 T cell receptor beta chains from one specimen sequenced in a study of cytomegalovirus exposure and HLA in healthy donors. The primer mix had 60 Vbeta and 13 Jbeta primers. Method: immunoSEQ multiplex PCR; TCRdb's copy keeps in-frame clones and lacks some. The sample holds under 170,000 clones, roughly three quarters seen once. The sequencing sample was made of PBMCs. These receptors were obtained from a human donor in good health.

The chain has TRBV30 and TRBJ1-2, with D perhaps matching TRBD1 (5 bases). The CDR3 runs 14 residues. Germline CDR1 is GTSNPN and CDR2 is SVGIG (reference sequence). V lost 5 bases and J lost 2, with 15 bases in between. As DNA, the CDR3 is TGTGCCTGGCAACAAAGGGGAAGGAACTATGGCTACACCTTC. As protein: CAWQQRGRNYGYTF.

A single count supports this clone. The chain carries TRBV18 and TRBJ1-5; the match to TRBD1 covers 7 bases. V was pared by 3 bases and J by 4 bases, with 12 bases of the junction left unmatched. The germline V gene encodes CDR1 KGHSH and CDR2 LQKENI. This CDR3 has 17 amino acids. The CDR3 region is CASSPRHRDSANQPQHF. The CDR3 coding sequence is TGTGCCAGCTCACCGCGTCACCGGGACAGTGCAAATCAGCCCCAGCATTTT.

The chain links TRBV7-2 to TRBJ2-7; 8 nucleotides match TRBD1. The CDR3 has 13 residues. The V and J ends lost 1 base and 6 bases, in that order; junction bases with no gene match: 2. CDR1 is SGHTA, CDR2 FQGNSA, per germline. The CDR3 spells CASSLGTGTEQYF. As DNA, the CDR3 is TGTGCCAGCAGCTTAGGGACAGGGACCGAGCAGTACTTC.

The chain recombines TRBV19 with TRBJ2-2; 8 nucleotides match TRBD2. V shed 7 bases, J shed 6 bases, and the junction held 19 bases outside the gene matches. The CDR3 is 18 amino acids. The germline gives CDR1 LNHDA, CDR2 SQIVND (reference sequence). CDR3 sequence: CASTPWLAGGSGAGELFF. The CDR3 coding sequence is TGTGCCAGTACCCCCTGGTTGGCGGGGGGTTCGGGCGCCGGGGAGCTGTTTTTT.

The rearrangement joins TRBV4-3 to TRBJ1-1; possible D gene TRBD1, 6 bases. The CDR3 is 13 amino acids. Germline lookup yields CDR1 LGHNA and CDR2 YSLEER. The V end was cut by 4 bases, the J end by 8 bases, with 14 bases between. The CDR3 sequence: CASSLQGTAEAFF. The CDR3 region has the DNA TGCGCCAGCAGCCTCCAGGGGACGGCGGAAGCTTTCTTT.

The V and J genes are TRBV27 and TRBJ1-5, with D hard to call. Per germline, CDR1 MNHEY and CDR2 SMNVEV (reference sequence). This CDR3 is built from 16 residues. V lost 0 bases to trimming and J lost 5 bases, with 14 bases between them. The CDR3 DNA reads as TGTGCCAGCAGTTTATCCAAGAGTGGCGGAGATCAGCCCCAGCATTTT. This sequence encodes CASSLSKSGGDQPQHF.

This sequence joins TRBV19 and TRBJ2-1, with D possibly matching TRBD2 (6 bases). The germline gives CDR1 LNHDA, CDR2 SQIVND (reference sequence). CDR3 length equals 15 residues. Trimming cost V 7 bases and J 9 bases, with 22 bases left between them. CDR3 DNA: TGTGCCAGTACCGACCCCGCGGGATTAGCCCGTGAGCAGTTCTTC. The encoded protein is CASTDPAGLAREQFF.

This clone was counted a few times. The chain recombines TRBV2 with TRBJ1-6; TRBD1 matches 9 bases. With 10 bases clipped from V and 7 bases from J, the junction kept 5 bases outside the gene matches. CDR1 is SNHLY and CDR2 is FYNNEI in the germline V gene. The CDR3 runs 13 residues. CDR3 bases: TGTGCCACTCGACAGGGGGTCAATTCACCCCTCCACTTT. Translated: CATRQGVNSPLHF.

The chain links TRBV21-1 to TRBJ2-1; no check of the table's D call, TRBD2, against the DNA was made. TRBV21-1 is a pseudogene. This CDR3 contains 15 residues. Here the CDR3 reads CASSPSGISYNEQFF. The CDR3, as DNA: TGTGCCAGCAGCCCAAGCGGAATTTCCTACAATGAGCAGTTCTTC.

The gene calls are TRBV5-4 and TRBJ1-2; D may be TRBD1 (6 bases). CDR3 length equals 14 residues. Trimming shortened V by 0 bases and J by 3 bases, and 9 bases separated the two germline ends. Germline CDR1 is SGHNT and CDR2 is YYREEE (reference sequence). CDR3 amino acids: CASSLGSGDYGYTF. For the CDR3, the DNA is TGTGCCAGCAGCTTGGGGTCAGGGGACTATGGCTACACCTTC.

This CDR3 reads CASSHEGHREGDTQYF. For the CDR3, the DNA is TGCGCCAGCAGCCACGAAGGCCACAGGGAGGGAGATACGCAGTATTTT. This chain links TRBV4-1 with TRBJ2-3; maybe TRBD2 (7 bases). This CDR3 is 16 amino acids long. CDR1 is MGHRA and CDR2 is YSYEKL in the germline V gene. Trimming stripped 3 bases from V and 5 bases from J, with 18 bases between.

The chain couples TRBV7-2 to TRBJ1-4, with D perhaps matching TRBD1 (5 bases). With 6 bases removed from V and 7 bases from J, the gap between germline ends came to 21 bases. Germline CDR1 and CDR2: SGHTA and FQGNSA. The CDR3 extends over 16 amino acids. CDR3 coding DNA: TGTGCCAGCAGGCTAGGGTTTGGAGGGGAGGTTGAAAAACTGTTTTTT. Translation: CASRLGFGGEVEKLFF. The full variable domain, rest sourced from reference TRBV7-2 and TRBJ1-4, is GAGVSQSPSNKVTEKGKDVELRCDPISGHTALYWYRQSLGQGLEFLIYFQGNSAPDKSGLPSDRFSAERTGGSVSTLTIQRTQQEDSAVYLCASRLGFGGEVEKLFFGSGTQLSVL.

This clone was recorded once. The rearrangement links TRBV2 to TRBJ2-5; maybe TRBD2 (5 bases). From germline, CDR1 is SNHLY and CDR2 FYNNEI. V was cut by 5 bases and J by 4 bases, with 8 bases left in between. The CDR3 loop spans 12 amino acids. The CDR3 nucleotides read TGTGCCAGCAGTAGCGGCGGAGAGACCCAGTACTTC. Protein product: CASSSGGETQYF. Full variable domain (rest looked up from reference TRBV2 and TRBJ2-5): EPEVTQTPSHQVTQMGQEVILRCVPISNHLYFYWYRQILGQKVEFLVSFYNNEISEKSEIFDDQFSVERPDGSNFTLKIRSTKLEDSAMYFCASSSGGETQYFGPGTRLLVL.

This clone appeared a few times. The chain carries TRBV4-1 and TRBJ2-3; the match to TRBD2 covers 8 bases. Germline assignment: CDR1 MGHRA and CDR2 YSYEKL. The CDR3 contains 17 residues. Unmatched junction bases numbered 10, after V lost 0 bases and J lost 5 bases. CDR3 DNA: TGCGCCAGCAGCCAAGAAGCGAGTAGCGGGATTATAGATACGCAGTATTTT. Its protein product is CASSQEASSGIIDTQYF.

V is TRBV29-1 and J is TRBJ2-5; D gene uncertain. The assigned J gene may be wrong: the sequence end matches TRBJ2-7 better. This CDR3 region has 11 residues. CDR1 is SQVTM and CDR2 is ANQGSEA in the germline V gene. This chain's CDR3 is CSVRGTYEQYF. CDR3 coding DNA: TGCAGCGTTCGAGGAACCTACGAGCAGTACTTC.

This chain uses TRBV14 with TRBJ2-1; D is ambiguous. CDR3 size: 15 residues. Between the trimmed V and J ends, which lost 0 bases and 3 bases, there was a span of 9 bases. Germline V lookup: CDR1 SGHDN, CDR2 FVKESK. This CDR3 reads CASSQEATSYNEQFF. The CDR3 coding sequence is TGTGCCAGCAGCCAAGAGGCGACAAGCTACAATGAGCAGTTCTTC.

The chain carries TRBV5-8 and TRBJ1-1; D is possibly TRBD1 (6 bases). This CDR3 has 18 amino acids. Germline assignment: CDR1 SGHTS and CDR2 YDEGEE. V lost 3 bases to trimming and J lost 8 bases, with 29 bases between them. As DNA, the CDR3 is TGTGCCAGCAGCTCAAACTGGAACAGGGCTGTTATAGCGGGGGAAGCTTTCTTT. Its translation is CASSSNWNRAVIAGEAFF.

V and J are TRBV4-1 and TRBJ1-4; TRBD1 is a possible D gene (6 bases). From germline, CDR1 is MGHRA and CDR2 YSYEKL. V dropped 4 bases and J dropped 8 bases, with 14 bases sitting between them. This CDR3 spans 14 amino acids. CDR3 sequence (DNA): TGCGCCAGCAGCCCGTTCTTGGACAGCGAAAAACTGTTTTTT. Protein: CASSPFLDSEKLFF.

The chain recombines TRBV27 with TRBJ2-7, with TRBD2 matching over 9 bases. This CDR3 has 16 residues. Trimming took 0 bases from V and 2 from J; bases not matched to a gene: 5. Germline V gene sequence: CDR1 MNHEY, CDR2 SMNVEV (reference sequence). The CDR3 DNA reads TGTGCCAGCAGTTTATCGGTGGCGGGGGGGGCCTACGAGCAGTACTTC. Its translation is CASSLSVAGGAYEQYF.